The 19 T cell receptor beta chains below come from one sample, sequenced in a study of technical replicates of blood from several donors. Libraries were prepared by immunoSEQ multiplex PCR; TCRdb keeps only in-frame clonotypes and omits some of them. Here the sample spans fewer than 85,000 clones, over 90% being singletons. Sequenced: T cells isolated from PBMCs. All receptors derive from a human donor in good health.

The chain couples TRBV4-1 to TRBJ1-1; D unresolved. This CDR3 contains 15 residues. CDR1 and CDR2 from the germline V gene are MGHRA and YSYEKL. V gave up 2 bases and J gave up 5 bases, with 15 bases separating them. The chain's CDR3 is CASSQYVHPWTEAFF. CDR3 DNA: TGCGCCAGCAGCCAATATGTACATCCATGGACTGAAGCTTTCTTT.

CDR3 region: CASSRTGVRPDTQYF. The CDR3, as DNA: TGTGCCAGCAGTCGGACAGGCGTAAGGCCAGATACGCAGTATTTT. The chain joins TRBV6-5 to TRBJ2-3, with 7 bases identical to TRBD1. J gave up 4 bases and V 5 bases, and 9 bases lay outside the gene matches. CDR1 and CDR2 from the germline V gene are MNHEY and SVGAGI. The length of the CDR3 is 15 residues.

The chain couples TRBV5-1 to TRBJ2-2, with TRBD1 matching over 7 bases. Germline-derived CDR1 and CDR2 are SGHRS and YFSETQ. The CDR3 length is 16 residues. The V segment lost 4 bases and the J segment 6 bases; nucleotides outside the gene matches: 12. CDR3 region: CASSRGQDEGAGELFF. The CDR3 DNA is TGCGCCAGCAGCCGAGGACAGGACGAAGGGGCCGGGGAGCTGTTTTTT.

This chain joins TRBV11-3 and TRBJ2-7; D is undetermined. The CDR3 is 12 amino acids. Germline V gives CDR1 SGHNT, CDR2 YENEEA. Trimming cost V 1 base and J 6 bases, with 7 bases left between them. The CDR3 DNA sequence: TGTGCCAGCAGCTTAGTGTGGAGCGAGCAGTACTTC. This gives the protein CASSLVWSEQYF.

The chain couples TRBV7-6 to TRBJ1-2; D gene ambiguous. Germline lookup yields CDR1 SGHVS and CDR2 FNYEAQ. The CDR3 covers 15 residues. With 3 bases removed from V and 0 bases from J, the gap between germline ends came to 11 bases. DNA for the CDR3: TGTGCCAGCAGCTTTGGCCCTGATACTAACTATGGCTACACCTTC. Protein sequence: CASSFGPDTNYGYTF.

The V and J genes are TRBV7-2 and TRBJ2-1, with 9 positions matching TRBD1. CDR1 and CDR2 from the germline V gene are SGHTA and FQGNSA. V shed 4 bases and J 16 bases; nucleotides not matched to a gene: 8. The CDR3 has 12 amino acids. The DNA of the CDR3 is TGTGCCAGCAGCTCCTGGGACAGGGACCACTTCTTC. As protein: CASSSWDRDHFF.

The table lists this clone with a count of one. This chain connects TRBV5-1 to TRBJ2-3; TRBD2 aligns across 10 bases. CDR1 SGHRS and CDR2 YFSETQ come from the germline V gene. This CDR3 region has 15 residues. After removal of 2 bases from V and 6 bases from J, the junction contained 6 bases not matched to a gene. The CDR3 DNA reads TGCGCCAGCAGCTTAGGACTAGCGGTCCCCGATACGCAGTATTTT. Translation gives CASSLGLAVPDTQYF.

The V gene is TRBV5-1, the J gene TRBJ1-2; a weak D match, TRBD1 (6 bases). The CDR3 totals 11 residues. CDR1 and CDR2 (germline): SGHRS, YFSETQ. V dropped 5 bases and J dropped 9 bases, with 11 bases sitting between them. CDR3 coding DNA: TGCGCCAGCAGAAAAGACAGGAGCTACACCTTC. Its protein is CASRKDRSYTF.

This chain joins TRBV2 and TRBJ1-5; 7 bases map to TRBD1. Trimming removed 6 bases from V and 7 bases from J; junction bases left unmatched: 12. Germline loops: CDR1 SNHLY, CDR2 FYNNEI. The CDR3 spans 15 residues. The CDR3, as DNA: TGTGCCAGCAGGTCCGGGACAGTGGTTGGACAGCCCCAGCATTTT. Its protein is CASRSGTVVGQPQHF.

The rearrangement links TRBV4-1 to TRBJ2-7, with D unresolved. There are 16 residues in the CDR3. With 1 base removed from V and 0 bases from J, the gap between germline ends came to 13 bases. From germline, CDR1 is MGHRA and CDR2 YSYEKL. DNA for the CDR3: TGCGCCAGCAGCCAAGGGGTGGGCCGTTTCTCCTACGAGCAGTACTTC. Its translation: CASSQGVGRFSYEQYF.

The chain carries TRBV27 and TRBJ1-1; D possibly corresponds to TRBD1 (6 bases). CDR3 length equals 13 residues. The germline V gene has CDR1 MNHEY and CDR2 SMNVEV (reference sequence). V was cut by 3 bases and J by 6 bases, with 11 bases left in between. The CDR3 sequence is CASSFGGAPEAFF. The CDR3 DNA sequence: TGTGCCAGCAGTTTCGGGGGGGCCCCTGAAGCTTTCTTT.

The J gene is TRBJ1-1, the V gene TRBV5-1; D is unclear. This CDR3 is built from 13 residues. Germline values: CDR1 SGHRS, CDR2 YFSETQ. V lost 2 bases, J lost 1 base, and 6 bases lay in between. CDR3 DNA sequence: TGCGCCAGCAGCTTTGTAGAGAACACTGAAGCTTTCTTT. This codes for CASSFVENTEAFF.

The rearrangement joins TRBV2 to TRBJ2-5; D is undetermined. The CDR3 is made up of 15 amino acids. Deletions cut 3 bases from V and 1 base from J, with 12 bases between. The V gene's germline CDR1 is SNHLY and CDR2 FYNNEI. CDR3 DNA sequence: TGTGCCAGCAGTGATATCGACACAGCCCAAGAGACCCAGTACTTC. Residues: CASSDIDTAQETQYF.

V is TRBV5-1 and J is TRBJ1-2, with 9 bases lining up with TRBD1. There are 15 residues in the CDR3. Germline V gene lookup returns CDR1 SGHRS and CDR2 YFSETQ. The junction had 11 bases not matched to a gene; V was cut back by 3 bases and J by 8 bases. CDR3 coding DNA: TGCGCCAGCAGCTCAACCGGGACAGGGAGCGGCGGCTACACCTTC. Translated, it gives CASSSTGTGSGGYTF.

The chain joins TRBV19 to TRBJ2-1; tentatively, D is TRBD2 (6 bases). V lost 4 bases and J 3 bases, leaving 16 bases between the germline ends. The CDR3 runs 16 residues. Per germline, CDR1 LNHDA and CDR2 SQIVND (reference sequence). CDR3 DNA sequence: TGTGCCAGTAGTACTAGGGCGGGGAGGAACTACAATGAGCAGTTCTTC. This codes for CASSTRAGRNYNEQFF.

The rearrangement links TRBV14 to TRBJ1-1, with no clear D. Trimming removed 4 bases from V and 0 bases from J, with 12 bases in between. Germline CDR1 and CDR2: SGHDN and FVKESK. The CDR3 is 15 amino acids. The CDR3 loop is CASSPRARLNTEAFF. The CDR3 bases are TGTGCCAGCAGCCCGAGAGCTCGCCTGAACACTGAAGCTTTCTTT.

This chain uses TRBV6-5 with TRBJ1-2; 7 bases map to TRBD1. CDR1 MNHEY and CDR2 SVGAGI come from the germline V gene. After removal of 6 bases from V and 5 bases from J, the junction contained 6 bases not matched to a gene. The CDR3 covers 13 residues. The CDR3 sequence is CASSRDRSYGYTF. DNA of the CDR3: TGTGCCAGCAGCAGGGACAGATCATATGGCTACACCTTC.

The CDR3 region is CASSQLGTEQETQYF. The CDR3, as DNA: TGCGCCAGCAGCCAACTAGGGACAGAACAGGAGACCCAGTACTTC. The chain combines TRBV4-1 with TRBJ2-5, with 7 bases that match TRBD1. The CDR3 runs to 15 residues. From germline, CDR1 is MGHRA and CDR2 YSYEKL. Trimming took 2 bases from V and 5 from J; bases not matched to a gene: 8.

The V call is TRBV6-4, the J call TRBJ2-7, with a tentative D call TRBD2 (6 bases). Germline CDR1 MRHNA, CDR2 SNTAGT. Trimming shortened V by 7 bases and J by 2 bases, and 12 bases separated the two germline ends. This CDR3 contains 13 residues. CDR3 in DNA: TGTGCCAGCATCCCCCGGGAGACCTACGAGCAGTACTTC. It translates to CASIPRETYEQYF.